Shown below are 18 T cell receptor beta chains from a single sample sequenced in a study of T cell repertoires in cytomegalovirus infection. TCRdb reprocessed the reads via MiXCR and lists one record per CDR3 protein. The table shows fewer than 550,000 distinct CDR3 sequences, with approximately 16% occurring only once. The specimen sequenced was CD8+ T cells from PBMCs. The receptors here all came from a human donor in good health (CMV status not recorded). Some clones in this sample may be carry-over from other donors' samples.

A few counts support this clonotype. The V gene is TRBV20-1, the J gene TRBJ2-1; D possibly uses TRBD1 or TRBD2 (5 bases each). V was shortened by 6 bases and J by 7 bases, with 10 bases between the two germline ends. Germline V gene data show CDR1 as DFQATT and CDR2 as SNEGSKA (reference sequence). The CDR3 contains 11 residues. This CDR3 is CSASWGNEQFF. The CDR3 DNA reads TGCAGTGCCAGCTGGGGGAATGAGCAGTTCTTC.

The V and J genes are TRBV19 and TRBJ1-4; weak D call: TRBD1 (6 bases). Germline V CDR1 and CDR2: LNHDA, SQIVND (reference sequence). Trimming left V 5 bases short and J 4 bases short, with 14 bases between. The CDR3 totals 15 residues. This CDR3 is CASSSHRANNEKLFF. The DNA of the CDR3 is TGTGCCAGTAGTTCCCACAGGGCTAATAATGAAAAACTGTTTTTT.

This clonotype was detected a few times. The chain carries TRBV20-1 and TRBJ2-2; 7 positions agree with TRBD2. Losses at the gene ends were 5 bases for V and 7 bases for J; bases not matched to a gene: 4. CDR1 is DFQATT, CDR2 SNEGSKA, per germline (reference sequence). The length of the CDR3 is 12 residues. Here the CDR3 reads CSAPGLVGELFF. The CDR3 nucleotides are TGCAGTGCTCCCGGACTAGTCGGGGAGCTGTTTTTT.

This clonotype occurred a few times. This chain links TRBV29-1 with TRBJ2-1, with 8 bases matching TRBD2. The trim removed 7 bases at V and 8 bases at J, leaving 13 bases unmatched. The CDR3 covers 14 residues. Germline lookup yields CDR1 SQVTM and CDR2 ANQGSEA. The CDR3 DNA sequence: TGCAGCGGGGGTGTTGGTAGCGGGGTCCATGAGCAGTTCTTC. Its protein product is CSGGVGSGVHEQFF.

This clonotype was counted between two and nine times. V and J are TRBV29-1 and TRBJ2-3; TRBD2 might be the D (6 bases). CDR3 length equals 13 residues. With 5 bases removed from V and 4 bases from J, the gap between germline ends came to 13 bases. CDR1 SQVTM and CDR2 ANQGSEA come from the germline V gene. Here the CDR3 reads CSVPSGYADTQYF. CDR3 nucleotides: TGCAGCGTTCCAAGCGGGTACGCAGATACGCAGTATTTT.

This clonotype was observed many times. The rearrangement links TRBV6-1 to TRBJ1-1, with 11 bases aligning to TRBD1. The CDR3 totals 17 residues. With 2 bases clipped from V and 5 bases from J, the junction kept 10 bases outside the gene matches. Germline V CDR1 and CDR2: MNHNS, SASEGT. In DNA, the CDR3 is TGTGCCAGCAGTGAAAAATCCCGGGACAGGGGGTTAACTGAAGCTTTCTTT. It encodes CASSEKSRDRGLTEAFF.

This clonotype was seen only once. The chain has TRBV6-2 or TRBV6-3 and TRBJ2-1; 7 positions agree with TRBD2. Germline CDR1 and CDR2: MNHEY and SVGEGT. The CDR3 length is 15 residues. Trimming removed 11 bases from V and 4 bases from J; junction bases left unmatched: 14. The CDR3 coding sequence is TGTGCCTCCAGCCCACCTACCGGGGGGTACAATGAGCAGTTCTTC. This translates into CASSPPTGGYNEQFF.

The chain couples TRBV11-3 to TRBJ2-1; 9 nucleotides align to TRBD2. Germline V lookup: CDR1 SGHNT, CDR2 YENEEA. V was pared by 1 base and J by 10 bases, with 14 bases of the junction left unmatched. The CDR3 runs to 17 residues. The CDR3 sequence is CASSLVAGTSLPQEQFF. The CDR3 DNA follows: TGTGCCAGCAGCTTAGTAGCCGGGACTAGCCTCCCTCAAGAGCAGTTCTTC.

Many counts were recorded for this clonotype. This chain uses TRBV7-6 with TRBJ1-1; a possible D gene is TRBD1 (5 bases). Per the germline V gene, CDR1 is SGHVS and CDR2 is FNYEAQ. The CDR3 contains 15 residues. Trimming removed 1 base from V and 3 bases from J, with 12 bases in between. The CDR3 nucleotides are TGTGCCAGCAGCTTAGTCCAGGGAAGGGACACTGAAGCTTTCTTT. It yields the protein CASSLVQGRDTEAFF.

The genes are TRBV6-1 and TRBJ1-5; TRBD1 aligns across 9 bases. Trimming took 2 bases from V and 4 from J; bases not matched to a gene: 12. Germline CDR1 and CDR2: MNHNS and SASEGT. The CDR3 runs 18 residues. CDR3 in DNA: TGTGCCAGCAGTGAAACACAGGGGGCGGAGGGTTGGAATCAGCCCCAGCATTTT. Protein product: CASSETQGAEGWNQPQHF.

Many counts were recorded for this clonotype. The V call is TRBV7-6, the J call TRBJ2-1, with 8 bases that match TRBD2. The V and J ends lost 5 bases and 7 bases, in that order; junction bases with no gene match: 19. The CDR3 has 18 residues. The V gene's germline CDR1 is SGHVS and CDR2 FNYEAQ. CDR3 sequence reads: CASSLLGSGTREGNEQFF. The CDR3 bases are TGTGCCAGCAGCCTGTTGGGATCCGGGACTAGGGAGGGGAATGAGCAGTTCTTC.

This clonotype was counted ten times or more. The chain carries TRBV27 and TRBJ2-7; TRBD2 matches 7 bases. Germline CDR1 MNHEY, CDR2 SMNVEV (reference sequence). There are 14 residues in the CDR3. J gave up 3 bases and V 8 bases, and 10 bases lay outside the gene matches. Here the CDR3 DNA reads TGTGCCAGCTTTCAGCAGCCGGGAGGCTACGAGCAGTACTTC. Protein: CASFQQPGGYEQYF.

The chain couples TRBV19 to TRBJ2-7; D is possibly TRBD1 (5 bases). V was shortened by 10 bases and J by 0 bases, with 13 bases between the two germline ends. This CDR3 has 13 amino acids. Germline CDR1 LNHDA, CDR2 SQIVND (reference sequence). CDR3 in amino acids: CATRAADSYEQYF. In nucleotides, the CDR3 is TGTGCCACCAGGGCGGCCGACTCCTACGAGCAGTACTTC.

This clonotype was detected only a few times. V usage is TRBV28 and J usage is TRBJ2-3, with a tentative D call TRBD2 (7 bases). Trimming took off 4 bases at V and 4 bases at J, with 15 bases between the two ends. The CDR3 has 15 residues. Germline loops: CDR1 MDHEN, CDR2 SYDVKM. CDR3 amino acids: CASSWGGRVPDTQYF. CDR3 DNA sequence: TGTGCCAGCAGTTGGGGGGGGCGAGTCCCAGATACGCAGTATTTT.

This clonotype came up many times. This chain uses TRBV7-9 with TRBJ2-3; D ambiguous. The CDR3 runs to 18 residues. Deletions cut 1 base from V and 1 base from J, with 18 bases between. CDR1 and CDR2 from the germline V gene are SEHNR and FQNEAQ (reference sequence). CDR3 loop: CASSLGRRAQSRTDTQYF. The CDR3 DNA reads as TGTGCCAGCAGCTTAGGACGGAGAGCACAGAGCCGCACAGATACGCAGTATTTT.

This clonotype was seen once. The gene calls are TRBV15 and TRBJ1-2; D gene uncertain. V lost 0 bases, J lost 7 bases, and 6 bases lay in between. The CDR3 extends over 12 amino acids. Germline CDR1 is LNHNV and CDR2 is YYDKDF (reference sequence). CDR3 sequence reads: CATSRDLSGYTF. CDR3 nucleotides: TGTGCCACCAGCAGAGATCTATCTGGCTACACCTTC. Filled out from reference TRBV15 and TRBJ1-2, the complete variable domain reads DAMVIQNPRYQVTQFGKPVTLSCSQTLNHNVMYWYQQKSSQAPKLLFHYYDKDFNNEADTPDNFQSRRPNTSFCFLDIRSPGLGDTAMYLCATSRDLSGYTFGSGTRLTVV.

V usage is TRBV5-1 and J usage is TRBJ2-7; TRBD2 matches 7 bases. The CDR3 sequence is 16 residues long. Trimming at V came to 4 bases and at J to 0 bases, leaving 10 bases not matched to a gene. CDR1 SGHRS and CDR2 YFSETQ come from the germline V gene. The CDR3 nucleotides are TGCGCCAGCAGCCCAGGAGCTAGCGGTAGCTCCTACGAGCAGTACTTC. It translates to CASSPGASGSSYEQYF.

This clonotype occurred many times. The J gene is TRBJ1-2, the V gene TRBV27; a weak D match, TRBD1 (5 bases). The CDR3 has 13 residues. The V end was cut by 4 bases, the J end by 4 bases, with 10 bases between. Germline values: CDR1 MNHEY, CDR2 SMNVEV (reference sequence). The CDR3 region has the DNA TGTGCCAGCAGTTCGGGACTGCGCTATGGCTACACCTTC. As protein: CASSSGLRYGYTF.